These T cell receptor beta chains were read from a single sample in a study of T cell responses to AZD1222 COVID-19 vaccine. TCRdb keeps only in-frame clones here, not all; method: immunoSEQ multiplex PCR. The table includes about 150,000 clones, roughly 90% detected once. The specimen was peripheral blood, collected on day 0 of AZD1222 vaccination. Source of these receptors: an adult in good health. Both conserved end residues are part of each CDR3. The D gene is left open where the match is weak. Part of the rows lack a size; the others show once, few, many or a class for expanded clones.

DNA | CDR3 | J | size | D | V
TGTGCCAGCAGCTTAGGCGCAGGGGGGACGTTCGGAAACACCATATATTTT | CASSLGAGGTFGNTIYF | TRBJ1-3 | . | TRBD1 | TRBV7-2
TGTGCCAGCAGCCGACTTATGCCGGTCAATCAGCCCCAGCATTTT | CASSRLMPVNQPQHF | TRBJ1-5 | . | . | TRBV5-8
TGTGCCAGCAGCCAAAGCGACAGGGGAGGTTCCTATAATTCACCCCTCCACTTT | CASSQSDRGGSYNSPLHF | TRBJ1-6 | few | TRBD1 | TRBV4-2
TGTGCCAGCAGCTCCCAAGGGGTACAAAATGAGCAGTTCTTC | CASSSQGVQNEQFF | TRBJ2-1 | once | . | TRBV5-4
TGTGCCAGCAGCATCGCTGCGGGGAGTATCGCAGATACGCAGTATTTT | CASSIAAGSIADTQYF | TRBJ2-3 | . | . | TRBV5-5
TGCGCCAGCAGCCTGACAGGGGGCCTTCAGCCCCAGCATTTT | CASSLTGGLQPQHF | TRBJ1-5 | . | TRBD1 | TRBV5-1
TGTGCCAGCAAGGTTAACACTGAAGCTTTCTTT | CASKVNTEAFF | TRBJ1-1 | . | . | TRBV2
TGTGCCAGTACGGTTCAGAGCGTCACCCCACTAGCCAAAAACATTCAGTACTTC | CASTVQSVTPLAKNIQYF | TRBJ2-4 | . | . | TRBV19
TGCGCCAGCAGCCAAGATGGGCATCTTCTAGCCAAAAACATTCAGTACTTC | CASSQDGHLLAKNIQYF | TRBJ2-4 | . | . | TRBV4-3
TGTGCCAGCAGCCCTCGGGACTCGGACGGCGAGCAGTACTTC | CASSPRDSDGEQYF | TRBJ2-7 | . | . | TRBV9
TGCGCCAGCAGCGAAGGGGGCGCCACCAATGGCTACACCTTC | CASSEGGATNGYTF | TRBJ1-2 | . | TRBD1 | TRBV5-1
TGTGCCAGCAGCTTCCAGGTTAACACTGAAGCTTTCTTT | CASSFQVNTEAFF | TRBJ1-1 | . | . | TRBV13
TGTGCCAGCAGTTTGGCTGTCGGAGGCTATGAAGCTTTCTTT | CASSLAVGGYEAFF | TRBJ1-1 | . | . | TRBV28
TGTGCCAGCAGCGTAGGGAGCCAGAGGGGCAATTCACCCCTCCACTTT | CASSVGSQRGNSPLHF | TRBJ1-6 | few | . | TRBV9
TGCGCCAGCCAATTACAGGGGGCGCCGGATTCACCCCTCCACTTT | CASQLQGAPDSPLHF | TRBJ1-6 | . | TRBD1 | TRBV5-1